This entry describes one T cell receptor beta chain. What it binds is unknown. At one end the junction does not follow the germline gene, possibly because of a read error. CDR3 length: 15 amino acids. Germline CDR1 and CDR2: MNHEY and SMNVEV (reference sequence). The data were obtained in a study of CD8+CD57+ T cells in acquired aplastic anemia. Findings and caveats of the study: Patients showed no significant difference from controls in CD8+ Simpson's diversity. Patients and controls shared under 35 CD8+ CDR3 sequences, which appeared highly expressed in patients and within their immunodominant clones.

TCR beta VDJ and CDR3 were profiled, and genomic DNA was the template. TCRdb re-called the reads with MiXCR, one entry per CDR3 protein. The sample records under 350,000 distinct CDR3 sequences, approximately 60% being singletons. By flow cytometry, patients selected for sequencing had shown an expansion of CD8+CD57+ cells. Diagnosis of severe acquired aplastic anemia applied to all patients. Blood sampling was performed on the patients, and none of them had received therapy by then. The TCR sequence derives from a human donor with aplastic anemia. J is TRBJ1-1 and V is TRBV27; D gene ambiguous. The sample taken for sequencing was sorted CD4+, CD8+, or CD8+CD57+ T cells (not recorded which) from PBMCs. The CDR3 reads CASSPIGDKNTEALF. CDR3 nucleotides: TGTGCCAGCAGCCCGATCGGGGATAAGAACACTGAAGCTCTCTTT.